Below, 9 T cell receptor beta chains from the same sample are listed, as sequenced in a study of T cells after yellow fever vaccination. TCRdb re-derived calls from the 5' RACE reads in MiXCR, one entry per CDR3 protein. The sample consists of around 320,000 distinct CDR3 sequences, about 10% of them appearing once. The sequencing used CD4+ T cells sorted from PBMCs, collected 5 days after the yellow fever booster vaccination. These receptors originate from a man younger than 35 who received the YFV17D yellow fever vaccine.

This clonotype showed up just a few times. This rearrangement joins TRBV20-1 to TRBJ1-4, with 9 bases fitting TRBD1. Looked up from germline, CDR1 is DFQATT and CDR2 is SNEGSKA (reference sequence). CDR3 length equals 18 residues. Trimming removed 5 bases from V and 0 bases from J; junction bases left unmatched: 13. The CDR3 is CSAGSGTGRAATNEKLFF. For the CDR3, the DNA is TGCAGTGCTGGATCCGGGACAGGGAGGGCCGCAACTAATGAAAAACTGTTTTTT.

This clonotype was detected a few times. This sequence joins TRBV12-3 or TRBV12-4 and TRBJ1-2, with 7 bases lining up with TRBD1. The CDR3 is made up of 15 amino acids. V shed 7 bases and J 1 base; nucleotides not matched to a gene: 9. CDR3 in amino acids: CASIHNRDSNYGYTF. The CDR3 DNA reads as TGTGCCAGCATCCATAACCGGGACAGTAACTATGGCTACACCTTC.

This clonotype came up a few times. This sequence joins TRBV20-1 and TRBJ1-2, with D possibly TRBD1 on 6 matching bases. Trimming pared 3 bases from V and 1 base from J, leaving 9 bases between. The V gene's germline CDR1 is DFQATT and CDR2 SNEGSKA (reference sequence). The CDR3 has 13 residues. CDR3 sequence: CSARGAVNYGYTF. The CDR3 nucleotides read TGCAGTGCTAGGGGGGCCGTTAACTATGGCTACACCTTC.

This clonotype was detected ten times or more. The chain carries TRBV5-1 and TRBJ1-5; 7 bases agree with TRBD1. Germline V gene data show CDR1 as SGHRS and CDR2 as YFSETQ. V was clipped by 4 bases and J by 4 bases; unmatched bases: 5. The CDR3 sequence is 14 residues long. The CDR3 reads CASSPGTANQPQHF. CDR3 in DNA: TGCGCCAGCAGCCCGGGGACAGCAAATCAGCCCCAGCATTTT.

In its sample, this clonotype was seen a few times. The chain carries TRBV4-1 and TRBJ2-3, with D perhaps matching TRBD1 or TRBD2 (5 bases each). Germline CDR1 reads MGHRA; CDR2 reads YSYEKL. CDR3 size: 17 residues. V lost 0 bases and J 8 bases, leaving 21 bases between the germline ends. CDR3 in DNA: TGCGCCAGCAGCCAAGATGTCAGGGACCCGGCGACGGGTACGCAGTATTTT. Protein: CASSQDVRDPATGTQYF.

CDR3 residues: CASSSQQPLGTDTQYF. DNA of the CDR3: TGTGCCAGTAGTTCACAACAGCCCCTAGGCACAGATACGCAGTATTTT. This sequence joins TRBV19 and TRBJ2-3; no definite D call. V lost 5 bases and J lost 1, with 16 bases in between. Per the germline V gene, CDR1 is LNHDA and CDR2 is SQIVND (reference sequence). This CDR3 spans 16 amino acids.

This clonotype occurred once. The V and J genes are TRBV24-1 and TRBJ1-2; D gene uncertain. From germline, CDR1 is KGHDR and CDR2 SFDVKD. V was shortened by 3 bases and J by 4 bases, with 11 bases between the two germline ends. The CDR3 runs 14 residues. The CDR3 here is CATSDTRRSYGYTF. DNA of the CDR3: TGTGCCACCAGTGATACCCGACGGAGCTATGGCTACACCTTC.

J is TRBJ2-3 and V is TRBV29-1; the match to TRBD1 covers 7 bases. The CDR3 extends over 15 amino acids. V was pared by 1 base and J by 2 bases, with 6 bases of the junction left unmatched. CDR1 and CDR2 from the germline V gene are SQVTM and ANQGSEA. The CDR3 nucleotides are TGCAGCGTTGAAGCACTGGGACAGATCACAGATACGCAGTATTTT. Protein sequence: CSVEALGQITDTQYF.

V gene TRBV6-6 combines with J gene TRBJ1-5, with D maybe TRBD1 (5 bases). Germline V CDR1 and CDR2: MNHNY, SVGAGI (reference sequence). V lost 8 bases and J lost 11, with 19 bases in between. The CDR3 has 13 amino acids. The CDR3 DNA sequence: TGTGCCAGCCGGGGCGGCGGGGCAGGTGCCCAGCATTTT. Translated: CASRGGGAGAQHF.